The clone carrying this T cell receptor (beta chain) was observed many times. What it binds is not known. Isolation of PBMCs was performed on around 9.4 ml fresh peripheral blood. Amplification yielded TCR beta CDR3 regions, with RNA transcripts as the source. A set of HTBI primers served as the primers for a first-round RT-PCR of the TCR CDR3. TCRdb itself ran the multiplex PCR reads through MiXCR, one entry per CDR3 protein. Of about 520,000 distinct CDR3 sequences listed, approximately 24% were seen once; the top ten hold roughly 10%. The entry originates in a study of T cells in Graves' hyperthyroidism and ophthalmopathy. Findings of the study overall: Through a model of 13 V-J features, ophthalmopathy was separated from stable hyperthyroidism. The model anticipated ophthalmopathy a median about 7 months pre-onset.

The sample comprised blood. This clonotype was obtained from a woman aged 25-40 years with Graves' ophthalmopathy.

In DNA, the CDR3 is TGTGCCAGCAGTTTTTTCAGGGGGTATGGCTACACCTTC. Protein: CASSFFRGYGYTF. The V gene is TRBV27, the J gene TRBJ1-2; TRBD1 agrees at 7 bases. Germline CDR1 is MNHEY and CDR2 is SMNVEV (reference sequence). CDR3 length: 13 residues. The trim removed 3 bases at V and 5 bases at J, leaving 3 bases unmatched.